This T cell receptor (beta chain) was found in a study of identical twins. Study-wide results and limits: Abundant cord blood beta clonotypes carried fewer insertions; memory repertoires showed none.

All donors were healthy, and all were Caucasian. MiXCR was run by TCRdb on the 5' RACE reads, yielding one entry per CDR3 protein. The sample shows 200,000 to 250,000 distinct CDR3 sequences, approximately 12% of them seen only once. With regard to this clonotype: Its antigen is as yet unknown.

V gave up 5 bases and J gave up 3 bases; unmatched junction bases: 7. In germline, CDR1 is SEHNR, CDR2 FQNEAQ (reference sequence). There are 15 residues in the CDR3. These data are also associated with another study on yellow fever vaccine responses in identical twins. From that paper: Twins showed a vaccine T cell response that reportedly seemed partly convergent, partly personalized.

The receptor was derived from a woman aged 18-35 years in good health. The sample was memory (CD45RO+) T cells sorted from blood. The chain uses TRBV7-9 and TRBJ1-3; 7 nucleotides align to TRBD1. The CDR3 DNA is TGTGCCAGCAGCGCCAGGGGGGAGAGTGGAAACACCATATATTTT. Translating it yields CASSARGESGNTIYF.